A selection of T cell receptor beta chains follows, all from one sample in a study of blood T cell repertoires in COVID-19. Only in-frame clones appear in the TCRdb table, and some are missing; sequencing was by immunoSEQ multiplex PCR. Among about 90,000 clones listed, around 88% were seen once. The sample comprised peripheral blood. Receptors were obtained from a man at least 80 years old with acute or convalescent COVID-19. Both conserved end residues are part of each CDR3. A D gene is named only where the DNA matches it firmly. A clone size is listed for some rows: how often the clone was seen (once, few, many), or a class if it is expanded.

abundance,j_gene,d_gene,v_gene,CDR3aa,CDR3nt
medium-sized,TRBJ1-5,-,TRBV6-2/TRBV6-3,CASSSPPRRGNQPQHF,TGTGCCAGCAGTTCACCACCGAGGAGGGGAAATCAGCCCCAGCATTTT
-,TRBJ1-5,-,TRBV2,CASSEPTRRDQPQHF,TGTGCCAGCAGTGAACCCACTCGCCGGGATCAGCCCCAGCATTTT
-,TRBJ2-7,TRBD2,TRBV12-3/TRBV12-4,CASTPTSVYEQYF,TGTGCCAGCACCCCCACTAGCGTATACGAGCAGTACTTC
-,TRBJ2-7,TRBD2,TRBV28,CASSLFASASGRADEQYF,TGTGCCAGCAGTTTATTCGCTTCCGCTAGCGGGAGAGCGGATGAGCAGTACTTC
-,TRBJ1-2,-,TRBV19,CASSSSRTSTNYGYTF,TGTGCCAGTAGTTCATCTCGGACATCTACAAACTATGGCTACACCTTC
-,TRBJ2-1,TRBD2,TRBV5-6,CASSLTSGRSNEQFF,TGTGCCAGCAGCTTAACTAGCGGGAGAAGCAATGAGCAGTTCTTC
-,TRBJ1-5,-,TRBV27,CASSPHSDSSHQPQHF,TGTGCCAGCAGTCCTCATTCGGACAGTTCTCATCAGCCCCAGCATTTT
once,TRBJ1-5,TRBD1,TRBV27,CASSQGQSNQPQHF,TGTGCCAGCAGTCAGGGACAGTCCAATCAGCCCCAGCATTTT
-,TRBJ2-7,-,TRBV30,CAWSPESGGAYEQYF,TGTGCCTGGAGTCCCGAGTCGGGGGGCGCCTACGAGCAGTACTTC
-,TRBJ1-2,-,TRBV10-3,CAITRPNYGYTF,TGTGCCATCACCCGTCCGAACTATGGCTACACCTTC
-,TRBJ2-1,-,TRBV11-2,CASSLGVGTVHTYNEQFF,TGTGCCAGCAGCCTAGGGGTTGGTACAGTACATACCTACAATGAGCAGTTCTTC